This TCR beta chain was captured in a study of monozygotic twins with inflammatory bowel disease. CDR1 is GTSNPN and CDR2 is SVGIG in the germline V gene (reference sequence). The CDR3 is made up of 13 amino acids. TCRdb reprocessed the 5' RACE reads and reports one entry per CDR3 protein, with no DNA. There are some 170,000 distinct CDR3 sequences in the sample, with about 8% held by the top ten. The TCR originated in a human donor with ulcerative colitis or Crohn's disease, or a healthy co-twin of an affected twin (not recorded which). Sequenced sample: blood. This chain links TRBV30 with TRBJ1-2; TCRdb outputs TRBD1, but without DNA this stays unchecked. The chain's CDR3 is CAWETGRSEGYTF.